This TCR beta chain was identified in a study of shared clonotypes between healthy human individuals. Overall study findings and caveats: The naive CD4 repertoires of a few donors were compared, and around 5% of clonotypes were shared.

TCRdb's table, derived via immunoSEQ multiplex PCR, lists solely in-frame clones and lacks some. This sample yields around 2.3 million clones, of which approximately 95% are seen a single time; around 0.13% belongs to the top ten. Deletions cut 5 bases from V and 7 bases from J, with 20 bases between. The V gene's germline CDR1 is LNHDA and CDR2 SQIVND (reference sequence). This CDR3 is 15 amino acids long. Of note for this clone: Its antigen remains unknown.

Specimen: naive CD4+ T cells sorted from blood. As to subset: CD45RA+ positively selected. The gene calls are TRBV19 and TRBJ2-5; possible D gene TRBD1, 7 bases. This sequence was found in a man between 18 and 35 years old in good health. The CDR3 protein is CASSEQGINGGTQYF. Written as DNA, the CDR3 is TGTGCCAGTAGTGAACAGGGGATTAACGGGGGGACCCAGTACTTC.